This TCR beta chain derives from a study of B cell selection in AIRE deficiency. Whole-study findings and limits: Roughly 31% of healthy-shared Treg sequences were found among patient Tconv cells. Healthy Tconv contained roughly two fifths of shared healthy Treg sequences; only TCRbeta sequenced. Tconv and Treg cells from AIRE-deficient patients resembled healthy donors in TCRBV usage, CDR3 length and diversity.

With 4 bases clipped from V and 1 base from J, the junction kept 15 bases outside the gene matches. The germline V gene encodes CDR1 SGHVS and CDR2 FQNEAQ. The CDR3 extends over 18 amino acids. Concerning this clone itself: The antigen is unknown.

Conventional CD4 T cells were sorted as CD4+CD127+ cells. Generated by immunoSEQ multiplex PCR, the TCRdb table keeps only in-frame clones and is missing some. The profile shows 20,000 to 30,000 clones, around 97% of them singletons. The V call is TRBV7-8, the J call TRBJ2-7, with 8 bases lining up with TRBD2. The TCR was taken from a human donor in good health. The sequenced sample was CD4+CD127+ conventional T cells sorted from PBMCs. In DNA form, the CDR3 reads TGTGCCAGCAGCTCTCGACCCGGTAGCGGGATTCATTCCTACGAGCAGTACTTC. It yields the protein CASSSRPGSGIHSYEQYF.